This paragraph reports one TCR beta chain. Profiled with immunoSEQ multiplex PCR; TCRdb holds only in-frame clones, not every one. The sample records 90,000 to 120,000 clones, 90% to 95% being singletons. This specimen belongs to a study of T cell changes during pregnancy in multiple sclerosis. Trimming stripped 7 bases from V and 0 bases from J, with 12 bases between. From germline, CDR1 is LGHNA and CDR2 YSLEER. CDR3 size: 14 residues. The sample was peripheral blood, taken before pregnancy. This TCR came from a female donor with multiple sclerosis, enrolled in a pregnancy study. The V and J genes are TRBV4-3 and TRBJ1-1; D not resolved. Written as DNA, the CDR3 is TGCGCCAGCACCCCAGGAACTTTGAACACTGAAGCTTTCTTT. Its protein is CASTPGTLNTEAFF.